One TCR beta chain is described in this entry. Its binding antigen is unknown. No much larger clonotype is one base removed from it; base qualities were not supplied. This specimen belongs to a study of cytomegalovirus exposure and HLA in healthy donors (dated by TCRdb to the late 2010s). The study in broad terms: In an earlier analysis of some 550 of the donors, 250 to 350 Gb of sequence data and 90 million to 130 million unique TCR beta sequences from 180 million or so T cells were reported. Of the approximately 400 genotyped donors, less than 85% were placed in the genetic ancestry cluster associated with self-reported Caucasian donors. Besides the first cohort of about 730 subjects, a separate validation cohort made up of some 110 different subjects was used. A later genetic analysis took genome-wide SNP genotypes for about three fifths of the 666 donors and used that subset as a discovery cohort. Using immunosequencing, the study profiled T cell repertoires from some 670 subjects and related those repertoires to cytomegalovirus serostatus. A later analysis re-examined previously published TCR beta repertoires from more than 550 donors and added high-resolution HLA genotyping to investigate patterns of TCR occurrence. Class I and class II HLA loci were covered by the typing at four-digit resolution. The later analysis used no new phenotypic data to find candidate immune exposures, relying instead on TCR beta sequences and their occurrence across donors. Four to six DR-DQ haplotypes were handled as single units for association and clustering because linkage in the cohort was strong. The study aimed to test whether signatures of past pathogen exposure could be identified by cataloging public T cell receptors. To predict cytomegalovirus infection status, the study combined high-throughput TCR immunosequencing, statistical association of individual TCRs with disease status, and machine learning. The number of donors typed differed by locus, with roughly 629-640 for A, B, C, DRB1 and DQB1, more than 500 for DQA1, over 600 for DPA1, and some 440 for DPB1. Every repertoire in the discovery cohort had been generated on one and the same sequencing platform. An early release that covered roughly 600 HLA-typed donors contained approximately 300 gigabases of sequencing data and 70 million to 100 million unique TCR sequences. Donor age, sex, ethnicity and CMV serostatus were collected together with the repertoire data. Among roughly 400 genotyped donors of the cohort, an average of about 240,000 unique TCR beta nucleotide sequences was sequenced per donor, of which about 18% were non-productive. An earlier analysis of 587 of the donors used high-throughput TCR beta sequencing to judge whether each TCR beta V gene segment behaved as functional or pseudogenic.

The cohort consisted of hundreds of healthy bone marrow donors. At the time of sampling, every cohort member was nominally healthy, though immune exposures that went unrecorded were likely present. The donor was CMV seropositive and belonged to the group of some 290 seropositive cohort members. A peripheral blood sample was provided by each donor, and peripheral blood mononuclear cells were used for TCR beta sequencing. The Qiagen DNeasy Blood Extraction Kit was used to extract genomic DNA from the blood cell samples. Libraries were prepared through the immunoSEQ multiplex PCR assay. The multiplex PCR relied on a mix of 60 forward primers for TCR Vbeta segments and 13 reverse primers for TCR Jbeta segments. Amplification of the CDR3 region of rearranged TCR beta genes was performed with a multiplex PCR assay on genomic DNA. The amplified TCR beta libraries were sequenced on the Illumina HiSeq System as 87-base-pair reads. In the original analysis: A later analysis counted approximately 74 million unique TCR beta chains across the 500 to 850 repertoires, and 9.5 million to 11 million of these chains were shared by at least two donors. A nearest-neighbor algorithm error-corrected the raw reads and collapsed the reads into unique sequences, merging closely related sequences to remove PCR and sequencing errors. Alignment of CDR3 sequences to IMGT reference sequences was used to assign V, D and J gene segments. For a sequence to be retained, at least a six-nucleotide match to both a V gene segment and a J gene segment was required. Rearrangements were called productive when the CDR3 lacked stop codons and stayed in frame with V and J; all others were non-productive. CDR3 was defined according to IMGT convention as the region running from the second conserved V-encoded cysteine to the conserved J-encoded phenylalanine. The earlier analysis of 587 of the donors excluded sequences that lacked an unambiguous match to a single V gene segment. In an earlier analysis of around 600 of the donors, V segments were called functional above 56.7% productive rearrangements and were called segregating when the between-donor standard deviation exceeded 5%. A statistical classification framework was developed to diagnose cytomegalovirus status using the catalog of TCR beta chain sequences. In a later analysis, V and J genes were assigned by comparing TCR nucleotide sequences against IMGT/GENE-DB human TR gene sequences. A later analysis assigned CDR3 sequences and most-parsimonious VDJ recombination scenarios with the TCRdist pipeline. A later analysis defined each TCR beta chain by its CDR3 amino acid sequence plus V-gene family, and excluded reads lacking a unique V-gene family. A later analysis removed 592 highly shared, low-generation-probability nucleotide sequences to deal with suspected cross-contamination and a sequencing artifact. In a later analysis, a clonal expansion index for each public chain was calculated from normalized within-repertoire ranks of inferred template counts. A later analysis computed generation probabilities with a VDJ recombination model fitted to out-of-frame rearrangements, and checked the results against IGoR. A later analysis scored TCR-TCR, TCR-HLA and TCR-CMV co-occurrence with hypergeometric tests, applying a repertoire-size bias correction to TCR pairs. False discovery rates were estimated in a later analysis by permuting HLA or CMV assignments 20 times. In a later analysis, co-occurring TCRs were grouped using DBSCAN, and TCRdist sequence similarity was added for clustering within HLA-allele-positive subsets. Co-occurrence clustering excluded repertoires with fewer than 30,000 or more than 120,000 public chains, plus five with anomalous nucleotide sharing. Held by TCRdb, this immuneACCESS table contains in-frame sequences only and omits some clones. Under half of the omission traces to an unresolved V gene where checked; the cause of the rest is unknown. V, J and clone size were drawn from that table, and D and trimming were deduced from the DNA. The sample records 180,000 or so clones, 75% to 85% of which are singletons. Clones ranked in the top ten supply 2% to 2.5% of the sample.

The CDR3 sequence holds 12 residues, the cysteine and phenylalanine included. The CDR3 DNA has 36 bases and is translated from base 1. Via the germline V gene, CDR1 is MNHEY and CDR2 SVGAGI. After removal of 9 bases from V and 2 bases from J, the junction retains 1 base not matched to a gene. Study-wide findings and limitations: The cohort was sequenced for TCR beta chains only, and without alpha or paired-chain data the features that could be detected were limited. In a later analysis, TCR association rates were found to vary across HLA loci, with the most associated TCRs seen for DRB1 alleles and the fewest for HLA-C alleles. Strong co-occurrence of HLA alleles, especially DR and DQ, made assigning TCR associations to individual alleles difficult. A later analysis found that HLA-associated TCR beta chains were more clonally expanded and had lower generation probabilities than equally common non-associated chains. Some IMGT-functional V segments, including TRBV6-2 and TRBV6-3, could not be distinguished by the 87-base-pair reads and were therefore excluded. A group of highly shared sequence variants was considered likely to be a technical artifact of the sequencing pipeline. Across donors, most TCR sequences were observed very rarely, whereas some public TCRs were present in many individuals. The presence/absence analyses assumed that sequencing depth was roughly uniform across donors, and that assumption may not be true. Correlated functional status among segregating V segments might reflect linkage disequilibrium, but an unknown experimental factor could not be ruled out. Because some donors lacked HLA typing at each locus, the association tests relied only on the typed subset. About 17 rarely observed V segments, including chromosome 9 orphons, were excluded from the earlier analysis of several hundred of the donors because counts were too low. An earlier analysis of roughly 570 of the donors showed that most TCR beta V segments appeared in productive rearrangements either about 87% or about 30% of the time, which broadly matched IMGT annotations. A later analysis reported that several top co-occurrence clusters appeared linked to parvovirus B19, influenza, CMV and Epstein-Barr virus. In a later genetic analysis, a missense DCLRE1C variant was associated with V-gene and J-gene trimming of TCR beta chains, and the association was replicated in an independent cohort. It was suggested by the authors that the approach could potentially be generalized to other disease states and immunological phenotypes. A further reported finding was that TCR beta sequences accurately predicted the HLA-A and HLA-B alleles for most subjects in the first cohort. A later analysis found that most CMV-associated TCR beta chains appeared HLA-restricted, with HLA associations seemingly driven largely by CMV exposure. The study gave a list of 150 to 200 TCR beta chains associated with cytomegalovirus. The only immune exposure information available for the cohort was CMV serostatus. Compared with the 666-donor mean, donors in an Asian-associated ancestry cluster had fewer N-insertions in productive TCRs, according to a later genetic analysis. The classifier was reported to diagnose cytomegalovirus status with high specificity and sensitivity in both the original and validation cohorts. In vitro tests confirmed that a few of the cytomegalovirus-associated TCR beta chains recognize cytomegalovirus antigens. At a false discovery rate of 0.05, a later analysis linked 16,951 TCR beta sequences to specific HLA alleles.

In this chain, TRBV6-5 is recombined with TRBJ2-5; 9 bases in the junction line up with TRBD2. Sequenced material: PBMCs. The sequence came from a woman under 40 in good health and CMV-seropositive. The CDR3 protein is CARTSGQETQYF. The DNA sequence is TGTGCCAGAACTAGCGGGCAAGAGACCCAGTACTTC.